What follows describes a single TCR beta chain. No cognate antigen has been identified for it. Base qualities were left out, and no much larger clone turns up one base away. The data originate from a study of beta chain features in type 1 diabetes (dated 2018 in TCRdb). Turning to the overall study: Mean age, gender distribution, total cell number and subset yield did not differ between patients and healthy donors. The study compared TCRB repertoires of sorted circulating CD4+ T cell subsets between recently diagnosed type 1 diabetes patients and matched healthy donors. Naive and central memory subsets were obtained from all 30 or so donors, but regulatory and stem cell-like memory subsets were isolated from only 8 patients and about 8 healthy donors. A total of roughly 100 million sorted cells were examined across all samples, and a strong correlation was observed between cell number per subset and RNA yield. Paper-wide results and their limitations: In all four CD4+ subsets, TCRB CDR3 length was moderately but significantly shorter in type 1 diabetes patients. At VDJ recombination sites, type 1 diabetes patients had fewer insertions and more deleted nucleotides, which implies abnormalities in thymic rearrangement. Because cDNA rather than genomic DNA was sequenced, highly expressing activated cells could have been over-represented, although no difference in activation and CD3 levels was found between groups. Shorter templates might have been favored by PCR, but patient and control samples were amplified and corrected together, so both groups would have been affected equally by any skew. Only small numbers of individuals were included in the HLA sub-analyses, which left unresolved whether HLA type had any influence on TCRB rearrangement. Naive, central memory and regulatory TCRB repertoires appeared to be more similar among patients than among healthy donors.

The entire amount of isolated RNA was reverse transcribed using the High Capacity cDNA Reverse Transcription Kit, so the sequenced TCRB transcripts were expressed ones. Deep immunoSEQ sequencing was performed on naive, central memory and regulatory T cell samples, with an average of about 3.57 million total reads per sample. Sorted cells were lysed in RLT buffer and RNA was extracted with DNase-treated RNeasy Micro or Mini kits, depending on cell number. To prevent cross-contamination, every cell subset was processed on its own, while patient and healthy donor samples were processed together. The immunoSEQ multiplex PCR was used to amplify TCRB sequences from cDNA, yielding 87-bp fragments that span the CDR3 region. The amplicons were sequenced using the Illumina HiSeq platform. Regarding the original processing steps: PCR bias was computationally corrected using synthetic template baselines, reads within Hamming distance 2 were collapsed, and singletons that could not be merged were discarded. Reads were aligned against IMGT so that V, D and J genes, CDR3 length and insertions or deletions at six rearrangement sites could be assigned. Within each subset, clonotype counts were normalized to the number of sorted cells before true diversity and Gini coefficients were calculated with the tcR R package. Repertoire sharing was quantified using the overlap coefficient calculated on TCRB nucleotide sequences. The table was pulled from immuneACCESS by TCRdb, which kept in-frame rearrangements only. Such tables lose some clones; where checked, under half of the loss comes from unresolved V genes, and the rest has no known cause. D and trimming were read from the DNA, whereas the V and J calls and clone size are those reported in that table. This sample is represented by 250,000 or so clones; less than 35% of them were singletons. The ten largest clones capture about 3.9% of the sample.

CDR1 SNHLY and CDR2 FYNNEI were looked up in the germline V gene. There are 13 amino acids in the CDR3, from cysteine to phenylalanine inclusive. The sequence is cut down to CDR3 DNA, 39 bases in frame from base 1. V drops 6 bases and J drops 6 bases, leaving 11 bases in between. Each donor gave one peripheral blood draw, about 100 mL on average, collected into heparinised tubes. Using a panel that included CD45RO, CCR7, CD25, CD127, CD95 and CD27, naive, central memory, regulatory and stem cell-like memory CD4+ T cells were sorted on a BD FACSAria II. Every sorted population had a purity above 98%. Right away, PBMCs were isolated by Lymphoprep density gradient centrifugation and were stained directly, with no culture step. So that batch effects would be minimized, each experiment stained and sorted samples in pairs, pairing one healthy donor with one patient.

The chain is assembled from TRBV2 and TRBJ2-2, with TRBD1 tentatively as D gene (6 bases match). The TCR was taken from a man aged 30-40 years in good health. The material sequenced was central memory CD4+ T cells from blood. The CDR3 protein is CASRGQVAGELFF. Here is the DNA: TGTGCCAGCAGGGGACAAGTAGCCGGGGAGCTGTTTTTT.